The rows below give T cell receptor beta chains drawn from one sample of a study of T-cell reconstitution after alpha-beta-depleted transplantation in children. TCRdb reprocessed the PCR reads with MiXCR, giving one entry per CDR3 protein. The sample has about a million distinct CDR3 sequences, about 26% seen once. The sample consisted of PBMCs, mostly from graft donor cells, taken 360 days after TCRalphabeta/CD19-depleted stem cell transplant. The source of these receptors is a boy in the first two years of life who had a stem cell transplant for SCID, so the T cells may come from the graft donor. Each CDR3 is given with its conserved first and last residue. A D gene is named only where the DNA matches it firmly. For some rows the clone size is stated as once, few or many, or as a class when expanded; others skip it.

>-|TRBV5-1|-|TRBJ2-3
CASSPGLTNPSTDTQYF
TGCGCCAGCAGCCCCGGACTGACTAACCCTAGCACAGATACGCAGTATTTT
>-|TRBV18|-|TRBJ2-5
CASSPQKKQETQYF
TGTGCCAGCTCACCACAGAAGAAACAAGAGACCCAGTACTTC
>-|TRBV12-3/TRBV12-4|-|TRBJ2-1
CASSFEGRTFYNEQFF
TGTGCCAGCAGTTTTGAGGGGAGAACGTTTTACAATGAGCAGTTCTTC
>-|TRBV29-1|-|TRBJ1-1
CSVGMNTEAFF
TGCAGCGTTGGGATGAACACTGAAGCTTTCTTT
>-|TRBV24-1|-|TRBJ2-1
CATSAVEEKGTNEQFF
TGTGCCACCAGTGCGGTCGAGGAGAAAGGCACCAATGAGCAGTTCTTC
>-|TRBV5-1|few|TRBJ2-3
CASSLPLGKKGDTQYF
TGCGCCAGCAGCTTGCCCCTCGGAAAAAAAGGAGATACGCAGTATTTT
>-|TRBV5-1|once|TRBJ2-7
CASSFYSASPLYEQYF
TGCGCCAGCAGTTTTTACTCGGCTTCACCACTCTACGAGCAGTACTTC
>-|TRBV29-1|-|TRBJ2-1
CSGEWYEQFF
TGCAGCGGTGAATGGTATGAGCAGTTCTTC
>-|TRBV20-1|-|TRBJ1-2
CSAPVNRGHYGYTF
TGCAGTGCTCCAGTAAACCGGGGCCACTATGGCTACACCTTC
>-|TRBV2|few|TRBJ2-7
CASGVTGSWHEQYF
TGTGCCAGCGGAGTGACAGGATCATGGCACGAGCAGTACTTC
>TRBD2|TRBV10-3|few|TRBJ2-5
CAISEPSERGSGEETQYF
TGTGCCATCAGTGAGCCCAGTGAGCGGGGGAGCGGTGAAGAGACCCAGTACTTC
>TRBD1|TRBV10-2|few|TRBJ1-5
CASSGAVRQGNNQPQHF
TGCGCCAGCAGTGGGGCAGTGAGACAGGGGAACAATCAGCCCCAGCATTTT
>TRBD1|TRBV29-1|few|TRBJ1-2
CGGGQNYGYTF
TGCGGAGGGGGACAGAACTATGGCTACACCTTC
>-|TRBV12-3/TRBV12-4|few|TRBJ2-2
CASSTDREVGELFF
TGTGCCAGCAGTACCGACAGGGAGGTCGGGGAGCTGTTTTTT
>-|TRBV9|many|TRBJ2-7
CASSVGEGSYEQYF
TGTGCCAGCAGCGTAGGTGAGGGCTCCTACGAGCAGTACTTC
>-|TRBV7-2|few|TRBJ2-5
CASSLWVQQETQYF
TGTGCCAGCAGCTTATGGGTACAACAAGAGACCCAGTACTTC
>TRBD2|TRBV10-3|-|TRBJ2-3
CAISIGTSGADTQYF
TGTGCCATCAGTATCGGGACTAGCGGGGCAGATACGCAGTATTTT
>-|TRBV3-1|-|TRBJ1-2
CASSRSSPGANYGYTF
TGTGCCAGCAGCCGATCTTCCCCGGGAGCTAACTATGGCTACACCTTC
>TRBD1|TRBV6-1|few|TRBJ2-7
CASRIDRVSYEQYF
TGTGCCAGCAGAATCGACAGGGTATCCTACGAGCAGTACTTC
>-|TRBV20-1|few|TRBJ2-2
CSARGWDPTGELFF
TGCAGTGCTAGAGGTTGGGATCCCACCGGGGAGCTGTTTTTT
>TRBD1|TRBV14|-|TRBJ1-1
CASSQAVRGRETEAFF
TGTGCCAGCAGCCAAGCGGTCAGGGGGCGAGAGACTGAAGCCTTCTTT
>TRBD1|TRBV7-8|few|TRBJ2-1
CASSLALLGTVYNEQFF
TGTGCCAGCAGCTTAGCGTTATTGGGGACAGTTTACAATGAGCAGTTCTTC
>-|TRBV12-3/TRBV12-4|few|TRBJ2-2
CASRRDLNTGELFF
TGTGCCAGCAGGCGGGACCTAAACACCGGGGAGCTGTTTTTT
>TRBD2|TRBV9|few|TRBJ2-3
CASNPSGANTDTQYF
TGTGCCAGCAATCCTAGCGGGGCAAACACAGATACGCAGTATTTT
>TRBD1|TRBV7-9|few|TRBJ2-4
CASSRQGITKNIQYF
TGTGCCAGCAGCCGACAGGGTATAACTAAAAACATTCAGTACTTC
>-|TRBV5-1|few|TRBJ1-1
CASTDQGMNTEAFF
TGCGCCAGCACCGATCAGGGTATGAACACTGAAGCTTTCTTT
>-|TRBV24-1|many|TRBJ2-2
CATSRTNTGELFF
TGTGCCACCAGCAGGACGAACACCGGGGAGCTGTTTTTT
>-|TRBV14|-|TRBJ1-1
CASSRLPNTEAFF
TGTGCCAGCAGTCGTCTGCCGAACACTGAAGCTTTCTTT
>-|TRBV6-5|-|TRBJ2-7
CASSYGLGVDYEQYF
TGTGCCAGCAGTTACGGGTTGGGGGTCGACTACGAGCAGTACTTC
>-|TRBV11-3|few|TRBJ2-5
CASSSPGPGQETQYF
TGTGCCAGCAGCTCGCCGGGCCCAGGGCAAGAGACCCAGTACTTC
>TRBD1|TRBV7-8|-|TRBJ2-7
CASSLARYRDRDYEQYF
TGTGCCAGCAGCTTAGCGAGATACCGGGACAGGGACTACGAGCAGTACTTC
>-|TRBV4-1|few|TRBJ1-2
CASSQETWTGLYGYTF
TGCGCCAGCAGCCAAGAAACTTGGACGGGGCTCTATGGCTACACCTTC
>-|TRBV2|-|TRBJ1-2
CASTNPGRGYTF
TGTGCCAGCACCAACCCAGGGAGAGGCTACACCTTC
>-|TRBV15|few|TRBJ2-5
CATSRDWGGETQYF
TGTGCCACCAGCAGAGATTGGGGCGGTGAGACCCAGTACTTC
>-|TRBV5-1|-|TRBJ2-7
CASSLTGGTAFYEQYF
TGCGCCAGCAGCTTGACCGGTGGGACCGCCTTCTACGAGCAGTACTTC
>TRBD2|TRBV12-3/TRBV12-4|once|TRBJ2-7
CASRRSGDSYEQYF
TGTGCCAGCAGAAGAAGCGGGGACTCCTACGAGCAGTACTTC
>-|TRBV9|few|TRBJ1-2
CASNRDGSYGYTF
TGTGCCAGCAACCGGGACGGATCCTATGGCTACACCTTC
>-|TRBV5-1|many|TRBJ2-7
CASSLGQDSYEQYF
TGCGCCAGCAGCTTGGGGCAGGACTCCTACGAGCAGTACTTC
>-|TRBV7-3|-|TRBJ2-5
CASSSFPRGTQYF
TGTGCCAGCAGCTCTTTCCCTAGGGGGACCCAGTACTTC
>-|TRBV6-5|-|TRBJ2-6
CASSYRGSGANVLTF
TGTGCCAGCAGTTACCGAGGTTCTGGGGCCAACGTCCTGACTTTC
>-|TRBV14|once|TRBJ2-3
CASSPLLGVEHTDTQYF
TGTGCCAGCAGCCCCCTCCTCGGGGTAGAACACACAGATACGCAGTATTTT
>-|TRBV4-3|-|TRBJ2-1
CASSQEWGISYNEQFF
TGCGCCAGCAGCCAAGAGTGGGGAATCTCCTACAATGAGCAGTTCTTC
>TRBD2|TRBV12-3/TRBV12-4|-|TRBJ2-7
CASSFPVTSGTIWEQYF
TGTGCCAGCAGCTTCCCGGTTACTAGCGGGACTATTTGGGAGCAGTACTTC
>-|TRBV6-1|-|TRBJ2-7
CASSQIAIYEQYF
TGTGCCAGCAGTCAAATAGCAATTTATGAGCAGTACTTC
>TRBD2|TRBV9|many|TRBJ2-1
CASSVEGTRSNEQFF
TGTGCCAGCAGCGTAGAGGGGACTAGGTCGAATGAGCAGTTCTTC
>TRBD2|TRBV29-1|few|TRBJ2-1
CSVDGAGGPGSYNEQFF
TGCAGCGTTGATGGAGCGGGGGGCCCAGGCTCCTACAATGAGCAGTTCTTC
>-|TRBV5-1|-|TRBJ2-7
CASRSNRGPSYEQYF
TGCGCCAGCAGATCTAACAGAGGACCTTCCTACGAGCAGTACTTC
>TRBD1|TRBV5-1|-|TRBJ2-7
CASSSAQGTPPHYEQYF
TGCGCCAGCAGCTCGGCACAGGGGACCCCGCCCCACTACGAGCAGTACTTC
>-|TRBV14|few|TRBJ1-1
CASRALELSLPGTEAFF
TGTGCCAGCCGGGCTCTGGAGCTGTCCTTACCCGGGACTGAAGCTTTCTTT
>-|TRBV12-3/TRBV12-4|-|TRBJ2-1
CASSSRGAAYNEQFF
TGTGCCAGCAGTTCAAGGGGAGCCGCCTACAATGAGCAGTTCTTC
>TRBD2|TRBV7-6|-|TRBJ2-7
CASSLATGGATYEQYF
TGTGCCAGCAGCTTAGCAACGGGGGGGGCTACCTACGAGCAGTACTTC
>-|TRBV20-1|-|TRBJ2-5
CSARVPLETQYF
TGCAGTGCTAGAGTCCCCTTGGAGACCCAGTACTTC
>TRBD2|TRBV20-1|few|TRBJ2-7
CSARAQRGPYEQYF
TGCAGTGCTCGTGCCCAGCGGGGGCCCTACGAGCAGTACTTC
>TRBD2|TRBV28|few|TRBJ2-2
CASSSPRWTSGNTGELFF
TGTGCCAGCAGCTCACCTCGTTGGACTAGCGGGAACACCGGGGAGCTGTTTTTT
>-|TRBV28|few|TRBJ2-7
CASSIWAGSYEQYF
TGTGCCAGCAGTATATGGGCGGGCTCCTACGAGCAGTACTTC
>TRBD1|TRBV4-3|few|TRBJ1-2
CASSQVAGQQNYGYTF
TGCGCCAGCAGCCAAGTGGCGGGACAGCAAAACTATGGCTACACCTTC
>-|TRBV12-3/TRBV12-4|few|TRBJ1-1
CASSWSPTEAFF
TGTGCCAGCAGTTGGAGCCCCACTGAAGCTTTCTTT